The T cell receptor (beta chain) under discussion was sequenced for a study of cytotoxic CD8 clonotypes in ibrutinib-treated CLL. Clones were sequenced by immunoSEQ multiplex PCR, and TCRdb holds only the in-frame ones, with some missing. The sample lists more than 200,000 clones, roughly 74% occurring once. CDR3 size: 16 residues. Per germline, CDR1 LNHDA and CDR2 SQIVND (reference sequence). With 5 bases clipped from V and 4 bases from J, the junction kept 12 bases outside the gene matches. With regard to this clone: Antigen: not known.

Overall study results and limits: Clonality went up at ibrutinib response and then declined back toward baseline at progression. Baseline-level clonality went beyond age-matched healthy donors and moved in step with circulating CD8+ T-cell counts.

As input for TCR beta libraries, approximately 2 micrograms of genomic DNA came from cryopreserved PBMCs. This chain joins TRBV19 and TRBJ2-3; 7 bases map to TRBD2. The source of this sequence is a human donor with chronic lymphocytic leukemia. Sample: PBMCs, taken after 24 months of ibrutinib treatment. CDR3 DNA sequence: TGTGCCAGTAGTCGAAGACTAGCATTGGTGTCAGATACGCAGTATTTT. It translates to CASSRRLALVSDTQYF.